This is a list of T cell receptor beta chains from one sample in a study of T cell responses to AZD1222 COVID-19 vaccine. TCRdb's table, derived via immunoSEQ multiplex PCR, lists solely in-frame clones and lacks some. The table shows about 130,000 clones, with over 90% occurring only once. Sample: peripheral blood, taken on day 0 of AZD1222 vaccination. These receptors were obtained from an adult in good health. The CDR3 runs from the conserved cysteine through the conserved F or W. Each record gives: J gene, V gene, clone size, D gene, CDR3 DNA, CDR3 protein. A D gene is named only where the DNA matches it firmly. The size entry is marked missing in some rows and otherwise reads once, few, many or a size class.

TRBJ1-1	TRBV7-9	.	.	TGTGCCAGCAGCTTACGGGGGGTGAACACTGAAGCTTTCTTT	CASSLRGVNTEAFF
TRBJ2-1	TRBV9	.	TRBD2	TGTGCCAGCAGCGTTGGGACTAGGAGCGATGAGCAGTTCTTC	CASSVGTRSDEQFF
TRBJ1-2	TRBV5-1	.	.	TGCGCCAGCAGCTTGCGCACAACGAACTATGGCTACACCTTC	CASSLRTTNYGYTF
TRBJ1-1	TRBV4-3	.	.	TGCGCCAGCAGCCAAGTGCCCCGGGACCTTAACACTGAAGCTTTCTTT	CASSQVPRDLNTEAFF
TRBJ1-1	TRBV28	.	.	TGTGCCAGCACCCTAGTGGGAGGACCGGGGACTGAAGCTTTCTTT	CASTLVGGPGTEAFF
TRBJ2-7	TRBV20-1	.	.	TGCAGTGCTAGGTGGTACGAGCAGTACTTC	CSARWYEQYF
TRBJ1-2	TRBV2	.	.	TGTGCCAGCAGGGCTTTCCAGGGTACGGCTGGCTACACCTTC	CASRAFQGTAGYTF
TRBJ1-1	TRBV28	.	TRBD1	TGTGCCAGCAGTGGGTCCAGGGGGCGCGTCACTGAAGCTTTCTTT	CASSGSRGRVTEAFF
TRBJ2-7	TRBV5-5	.	.	TGTGCCAGCAGCTTGTTCGACTCCTACGAGCAGTACTTC	CASSLFDSYEQYF
TRBJ1-3	TRBV21-1	.	.	TGTGCCAGATACTCCGGGACAGGGGGAGTTAAGACTGGAAACACCATATATTTT	CARYSGTGGVKTGNTIYF
TRBJ1-1	TRBV27	.	.	TGTGCCAGCAACGGCGTGGGAGGGAACACTGAAGCTTTCTTT	CASNGVGGNTEAFF
TRBJ2-1	TRBV12-3/TRBV12-4	.	TRBD2	TGTGCCAGCAGTATAGCGGGATCAGGGGAGCAGTTCTTC	CASSIAGSGEQFF
TRBJ1-3	TRBV18	.	.	TGTGCCAGCTCACCAGGGGACGGCCCGTCCTCTGGAAACACCATATATTTT	CASSPGDGPSSGNTIYF
TRBJ1-1	TRBV9	.	.	TGTGCCAGCAGCGTGGTCCCTATAAACACTGAAGCTTTCTTT	CASSVVPINTEAFF
TRBJ2-1	TRBV5-1	.	.	TGCGCCAGCAGCTTGGGACGACTAGGGGGTAGCGATGGGTACAATGAGCAGTTCTTC	CASSLGRLGGSDGYNEQFF
TRBJ1-2	TRBV4-2	few	.	TGTGCCAGCAGCCCCTTGGGACTTTGGAGGAGGTATGGCTACACCTTC	CASSPLGLWRRYGYTF
TRBJ1-5	TRBV6-2/TRBV6-3	.	.	TGTGCCAGCAGCCCGGGCGGTGTAGGGGCCCAGCATTTT	CASSPGGVGAQHF
TRBJ2-3	TRBV9	.	.	TGTGCCAGCAGCGTAAAACCGCAGCAGGGGTTCACAGATACGCAGTATTTT	CASSVKPQQGFTDTQYF
TRBJ2-5	TRBV28	.	.	TGTGCCAGCAGTCTCCGCACAACCCAGTACTTC	CASSLRTTQYF
TRBJ2-5	TRBV30	.	.	TGTGCCTGGACTCCAGGGATGAGATTGGAGACCCAGTACTTC	CAWTPGMRLETQYF
TRBJ2-1	TRBV11-2	once	.	TGTGCCAGCAGCCTCCCGCCTTTATACAATGAGCAGTTCTTC	CASSLPPLYNEQFF
TRBJ2-3	TRBV19	.	TRBD1	TGTGCCAGTAAGCCGGGACAGGGAACAGATACGCAGTATTTT	CASKPGQGTDTQYF
TRBJ2-1	TRBV7-6	.	.	TGTGCCAGCAGCTTAGATGGAGGGAGAGGGAATGAGCAGTTCTTC	CASSLDGGRGNEQFF
TRBJ2-2	TRBV4-2	.	.	TGTGCCAGCAGCCAGGCCTTTAGCATTCCTCTTCTTGGGGGGGAGCTGTTTTTT	CASSQAFSIPLLGGELFF
TRBJ2-1	TRBV6-5	.	TRBD1	TGTGCCAGCAGTACCGGGACAGGGAGGAATGAGCAGTTCTTC	CASSTGTGRNEQFF
TRBJ2-1	TRBV7-2	.	.	TGTGCCAGCAGCTCAGAGCGGTTCTCCTACAATGAGCAGTTCTTC	CASSSERFSYNEQFF
TRBJ1-2	TRBV15	.	.	TGTGCCACCAGCAGAGATGGGGAACCAGGGATAGGATATGGCTACACCTTC	CATSRDGEPGIGYGYTF
TRBJ2-2	TRBV5-1	.	.	TGCGCCAGCGCTGAGGCGAACACCGGGGAGCTGTTTTTT	CASAEANTGELFF
TRBJ2-3	TRBV28	.	TRBD2	TGTGCCAGCAGTCAAGCGGGAGGCGCAGATACGCAGTATTTT	CASSQAGGADTQYF
TRBJ2-6	TRBV18	once	.	TGTGCCAGCTCACAACCGGGACAACTCTCTGGGGCCAACGTCCTGACTTTC	CASSQPGQLSGANVLTF
TRBJ2-7	TRBV2	.	TRBD1	TGTGCCAGCAGCCCACAGGGGTACTCCTACGAGCAGTACTTC	CASSPQGYSYEQYF
TRBJ2-3	TRBV10-3	.	.	TGTGCCATCAGTACCGGGACTCTCAATTGGGATACGCAGTATTTT	CAISTGTLNWDTQYF
TRBJ2-2	TRBV7-2	.	TRBD2	TGTGCCAGCAGCTCCCGGGGGGGGACTCTGTTTTTT	CASSSRGGTLFF
TRBJ1-5	TRBV19	.	.	TGTGCCAGTAGTATAGCCGGACGGTCAAATCAGCCCCAGCATTTT	CASSIAGRSNQPQHF
TRBJ2-3	TRBV5-1	.	TRBD2	TGCGCCAGCAGCTTCTTTGCGGGAGTGGATACGCAGTATTTT	CASSFFAGVDTQYF
TRBJ2-7	TRBV30	.	TRBD2	TGTGCCTGGTCGCGGGGGTACGAGCAGTACTTC	CAWSRGYEQYF
TRBJ2-5	TRBV11-3	once	.	TGTGCCAGCAGCTTTAAATCCCGGGAACAAGAGACCCAGTACTTC	CASSFKSREQETQYF
TRBJ1-2	TRBV28	once	.	TGTGCCAGCACCCTGATGGGGCCCTATGGCTACACCTTC	CASTLMGPYGYTF
TRBJ1-1	TRBV4-1	.	.	TGCGCCAGCACCCTTAATTTCGCAACGGAAGCTTTCTTT	CASTLNFATEAFF
TRBJ2-3	TRBV20-1	once	.	TGCAGTGCTAGTGACAGAGCCATCACAGATACGCAGTATTTT	CSASDRAITDTQYF